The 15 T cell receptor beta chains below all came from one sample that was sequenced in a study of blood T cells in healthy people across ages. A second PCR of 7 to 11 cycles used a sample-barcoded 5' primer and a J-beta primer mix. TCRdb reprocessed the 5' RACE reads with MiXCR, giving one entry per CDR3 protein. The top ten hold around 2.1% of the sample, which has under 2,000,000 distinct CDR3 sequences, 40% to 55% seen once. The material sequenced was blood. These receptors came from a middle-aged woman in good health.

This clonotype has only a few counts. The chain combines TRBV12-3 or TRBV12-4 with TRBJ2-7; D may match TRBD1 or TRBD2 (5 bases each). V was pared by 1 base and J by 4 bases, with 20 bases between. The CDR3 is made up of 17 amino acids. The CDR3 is CASSLGSSGRRSYEQYF. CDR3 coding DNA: TGTGCCAGCAGTTTAGGATCCTCGGGACGGAGATCTTACGAGCAGTACTTC.

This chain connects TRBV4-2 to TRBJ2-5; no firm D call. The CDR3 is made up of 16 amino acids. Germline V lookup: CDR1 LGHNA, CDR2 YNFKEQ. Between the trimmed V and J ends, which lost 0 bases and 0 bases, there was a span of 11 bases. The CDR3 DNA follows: TGTGCCAGCAGCCAAGAAGGGAACCCGTACCAAGAGACCCAGTACTTC. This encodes CASSQEGNPYQETQYF.

The CDR3 here is CASSQGFGPNEQFF. The CDR3 DNA reads as TGCGCCAGCAGCCAAGGATTCGGCCCCAATGAGCAGTTCTTC. This rearrangement joins TRBV4-1 to TRBJ2-1; D remains ambiguous. The CDR3 contains 14 residues. Trimming cost V 1 base and J 6 bases, with 10 bases left between them. Germline V CDR1 and CDR2: MGHRA, YSYEKL.

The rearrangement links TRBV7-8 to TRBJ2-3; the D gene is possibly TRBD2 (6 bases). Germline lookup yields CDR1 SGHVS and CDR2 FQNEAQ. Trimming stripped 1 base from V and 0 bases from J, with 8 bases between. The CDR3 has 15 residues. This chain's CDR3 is CASSLVAESTDTQYF. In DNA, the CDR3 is TGTGCCAGCAGCTTAGTAGCGGAAAGCACAGATACGCAGTATTTT.

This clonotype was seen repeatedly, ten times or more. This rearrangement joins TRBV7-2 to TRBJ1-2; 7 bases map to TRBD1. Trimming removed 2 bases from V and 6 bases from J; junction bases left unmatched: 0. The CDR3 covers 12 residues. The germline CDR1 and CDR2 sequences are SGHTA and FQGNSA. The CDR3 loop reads CASSLRGHGYTF. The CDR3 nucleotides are TGTGCCAGCAGCTTAAGGGGGCATGGCTACACCTTC. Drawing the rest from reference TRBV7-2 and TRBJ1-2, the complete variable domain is GAGVSQSPSNKVTEKGKDVELRCDPISGHTALYWYRQSLGQGLEFLIYFQGNSAPDKSGLPSDRFSAERTGGSVSTLTIQRTQQEDSAVYLCASSLRGHGYTFGSGTRLTVV.

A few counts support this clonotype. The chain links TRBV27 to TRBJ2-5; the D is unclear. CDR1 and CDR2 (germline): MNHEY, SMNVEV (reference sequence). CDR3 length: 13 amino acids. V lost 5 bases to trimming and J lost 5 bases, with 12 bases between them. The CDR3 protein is CASSAMSRETQYF. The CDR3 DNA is TGTGCCAGCAGTGCCATGAGTAGGGAGACCCAGTACTTC.

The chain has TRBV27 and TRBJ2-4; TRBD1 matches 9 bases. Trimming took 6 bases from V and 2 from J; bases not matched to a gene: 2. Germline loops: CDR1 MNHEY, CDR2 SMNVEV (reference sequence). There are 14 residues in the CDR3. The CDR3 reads CASRGQGTKNIQYF. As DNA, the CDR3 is TGTGCCAGCAGAGGACAGGGGACCAAAAACATTCAGTACTTC.

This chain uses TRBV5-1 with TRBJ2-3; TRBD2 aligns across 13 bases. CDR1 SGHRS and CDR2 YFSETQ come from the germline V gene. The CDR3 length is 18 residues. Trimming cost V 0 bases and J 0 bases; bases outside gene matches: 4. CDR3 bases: TGCGCCAGCAGCTTGGCATGGACTAGCGGGGGTAGCACAGATACGCAGTATTTT. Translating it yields CASSLAWTSGGSTDTQYF.

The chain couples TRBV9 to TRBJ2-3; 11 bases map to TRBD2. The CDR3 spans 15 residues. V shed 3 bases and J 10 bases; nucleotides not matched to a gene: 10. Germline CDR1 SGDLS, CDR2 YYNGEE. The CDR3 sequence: CASSDSGGANAAQYF. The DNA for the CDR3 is TGTGCCAGCAGCGATAGCGGGGGGGCGAATGCGGCGCAGTATTTT.

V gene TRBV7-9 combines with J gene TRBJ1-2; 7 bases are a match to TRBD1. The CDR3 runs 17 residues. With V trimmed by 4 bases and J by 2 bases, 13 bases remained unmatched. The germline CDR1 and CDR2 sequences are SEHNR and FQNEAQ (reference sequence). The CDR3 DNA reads TGTGCCAGCAGCTCTGGACAGGACCCACACTTCAACTATGGCTACACCTTC. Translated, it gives CASSSGQDPHFNYGYTF.

This chain's CDR3 is CASSPAVGGAHTEAFF. CDR3 sequence (DNA): TGTGCCAGCAGCCCTGCTGTCGGCGGAGCCCACACTGAAGCTTTCTTT. The chain employs TRBV7-9 and TRBJ1-1; D call uncertain. This CDR3 has 16 residues. Germline V gene data show CDR1 as SEHNR and CDR2 as FQNEAQ (reference sequence). Trimming took off 5 bases at V and 3 bases at J, with 19 bases between the two ends.

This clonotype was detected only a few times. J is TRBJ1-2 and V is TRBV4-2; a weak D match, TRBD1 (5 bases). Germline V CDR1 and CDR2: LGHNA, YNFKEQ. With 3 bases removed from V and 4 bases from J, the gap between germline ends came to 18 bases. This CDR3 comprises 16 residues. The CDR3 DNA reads TGTGCCAGCAGCCATGCCGGGACCTTAACGAGCTATGGCTACACCTTC. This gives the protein CASSHAGTLTSYGYTF.

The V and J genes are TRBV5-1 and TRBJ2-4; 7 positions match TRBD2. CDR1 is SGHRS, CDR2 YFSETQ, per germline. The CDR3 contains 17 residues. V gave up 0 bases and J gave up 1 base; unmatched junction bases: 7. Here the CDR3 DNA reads TGCGCCAGCAGCTTGGCCGGGTGGGGAGGGGCCAAAAACATTCAGTACTTC. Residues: CASSLAGWGGAKNIQYF.

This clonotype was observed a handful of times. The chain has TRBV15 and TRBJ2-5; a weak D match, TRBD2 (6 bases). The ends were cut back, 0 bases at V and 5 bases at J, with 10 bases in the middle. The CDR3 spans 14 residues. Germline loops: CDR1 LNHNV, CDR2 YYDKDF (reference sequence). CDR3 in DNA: TGTGCCACCAGCAGAGATAGCGGTAGGGAGACCCAGTACTTC. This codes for CATSRDSGRETQYF.

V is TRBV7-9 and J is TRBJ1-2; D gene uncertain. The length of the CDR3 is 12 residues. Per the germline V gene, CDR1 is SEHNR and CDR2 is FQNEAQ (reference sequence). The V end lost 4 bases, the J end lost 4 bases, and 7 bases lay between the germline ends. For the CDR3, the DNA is TGTGCCAGCAGCTGGAGTAGCTATGGCTACACCTTC. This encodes CASSWSSYGYTF.